This T cell receptor (beta chain) was identified in a study of shared clonotypes between healthy human individuals. Study-level results: The study sampled only blood, and tissue repertoires likely differ. In having few donors, the study represented limited genetic and exposure-history diversity.

Donors included only healthy HIV-negative adults lacking recent acute infections or vaccinations. Concerning this clone itself: Its antigen remains unidentified.

This CDR3 region has 15 residues. Germline V gives CDR1 MNHEY, CDR2 SMNVEV (reference sequence). Trimming pared 5 bases from V and 0 bases from J, leaving 12 bases between. Sequencing was performed on unsorted PBMC DNA using ten immunoSEQ deep assay plates. The method was immunoSEQ multiplex PCR; TCRdb's version includes in-frame clones alone and lacks a portion of them. The data show about 450,000 clones, roughly 77% seen once. The rearrangement uses TRBV27 and TRBJ2-3; a possible D gene is TRBD1 (6 bases). The source of this sequence is a woman aged 40 to 50 in good health. Some clones in this sample may be carry-over from other donors' samples. Sequenced: PBMCs. CDR3 DNA: TGTGCCAGCAGTCACAGGGATCCTAGCACAGATACGCAGTATTTT. It codes for CASSHRDPSTDTQYF.